The 19 T cell receptor beta chains listed next were all sequenced from one sample in a study of PD-L1 blockade in urothelial cancer. Sequencing was performed with immunoSEQ multiplex PCR; in TCRdb, only in-frame clones are kept and a portion is missing. This table holds about 120,000 clones, approximately 90% found once. Time point in this sample: peripheral blood 6 weeks after treatment start. Sequences were derived from PBMCs, sampled around atezolizumab (anti-PD-L1) treatment. Every receptor here comes from a man in his fifties or sixties with urothelial cancer.

The chain carries TRBV20-1 and TRBJ2-7, with TRBD1 identical over 8 bases. CDR3 size: 11 residues. CDR1 and CDR2 (germline): DFQATT, SNEGSKA (reference sequence). The ends lost 6 bases at V and 4 bases at J; junction bases unmatched: 2. The CDR3 DNA reads TGCAGTGCAGGACAGGGTTACGAGCAGTACTTC. It yields the protein CSAGQGYEQYF.

The V call is TRBV6-5, the J call TRBJ2-7, with D maybe TRBD2 (6 bases). The CDR3 sequence is 15 residues long. Trimming took 6 bases from V and 2 from J, leaving 17 bases between them. CDR1 and CDR2 (germline): MNHEY, SVGAGI. CDR3 DNA: TGTGCCAGCAGCCAATTCTTGGGGGAGGCCTACGAGCAGTACTTC. Translated: CASSQFLGEAYEQYF.

The rearrangement uses TRBV5-1 and TRBJ2-3; TRBD2 matches at 11 bases. CDR1 and CDR2 (germline): SGHRS, YFSETQ. This CDR3 has 15 residues. The J segment lost 7 bases and the V segment lost 6 bases, leaving 10 bases of the junction unmatched. The CDR3 protein is CASTPLAGGENTQYF. As DNA, the CDR3 is TGCGCCAGCACTCCTTTAGCGGGAGGGGAGAATACGCAGTATTTT.

This clone has just a few counts. J is TRBJ2-7 and V is TRBV27; TRBD2 aligns across 8 bases. Germline V gene lookup returns CDR1 MNHEY and CDR2 SMNVEV (reference sequence). V gave up 10 bases and J gave up 0 bases; unmatched junction bases: 8. This CDR3 contains 14 residues. The CDR3 here is CATTSGGRSYEQYF. The CDR3, as DNA: TGTGCCACCACAAGCGGGGGCCGCTCCTACGAGCAGTACTTC.

The chain employs TRBV7-2 and TRBJ2-5; D is unclear. The V gene lost 5 bases and the J gene lost 0 bases, with 13 bases spanning the gap. The V gene's germline CDR1 is SGHTA and CDR2 FQGNSA. The CDR3 length is 15 residues. The CDR3, as DNA: TGTGCCAGCAGCCTCGATGGCAGGTACCAAGAGACCCAGTACTTC. Amino acids: CASSLDGRYQETQYF.

The V call is TRBV4-2, the J call TRBJ2-5, with a possible D match to TRBD2 (7 bases). V lost 4 bases and J 3 bases, leaving 18 bases between the germline ends. Germline lookup yields CDR1 LGHNA and CDR2 YNFKEQ. The CDR3 runs 16 residues. The CDR3 region has the DNA TGTGCCAGCAGCCCGGTGAAGGGAGGGACAAAAGAGACCCAGTACTTC. It is translated as CASSPVKGGTKETQYF.

This chain connects TRBV27 to TRBJ2-7; D may be TRBD1 (8 bases). The CDR3 has 13 residues. The V and J ends lost 8 bases and 12 bases respectively, with 23 bases between them. Per germline, CDR1 MNHEY and CDR2 SMNVEV (reference sequence). In DNA form, the CDR3 reads TGTGCCAGCCGGCCCGGGGGGACAGGCGACGCGTACTTC. Translating gives CASRPGGTGDAYF.

This clone was seen just once. DNA for the CDR3: TGTGCCAGCAGCCTATACAGGACTAGCAGCTACGAGCAGTACTTC. It codes for CASSLYRTSSYEQYF. The rearrangement joins TRBV11-2 to TRBJ2-7; 8 bases map to TRBD2. CDR3 length: 15 residues. Germline V gene lookup returns CDR1 SGHAT and CDR2 FQNNGV. After removal of 5 bases from V and 3 bases from J, the junction contained 9 bases not matched to a gene.

The rearrangement links TRBV6-1 to TRBJ2-7; possible D gene TRBD2, 7 bases. The CDR3 is made up of 16 amino acids. The germline CDR1 and CDR2 sequences are MNHNS and SASEGT. The V and J ends lost 3 bases and 0 bases respectively, with 15 bases between them. DNA for the CDR3: TGTGCCAGCAGTGAGGCGGGGGCGGGGTACTCCTACGAGCAGTACTTC. Translation: CASSEAGAGYSYEQYF.

The chain combines TRBV28 with TRBJ1-2; maybe TRBD1 (5 bases). Trimming took off 3 bases at V and 8 bases at J, with 19 bases between the two ends. CDR1 MDHEN and CDR2 SYDVKM come from the germline V gene. This CDR3 has 15 amino acids. The CDR3 protein is CASSLEQGGVGGYTF. In nucleotides, the CDR3 is TGTGCCAGCAGTTTGGAGCAGGGTGGAGTAGGGGGCTACACCTTC.

Comments on this clone: Sequence at one end of the junction differs from germline and may be a read error. The chain has TRBV7-7 and TRBJ1-1; no clear D gene. The germline V gene has CDR1 SSHAT and CDR2 FNYEAQ (reference sequence). The CDR3 length is 13 residues. CDR3 bases: TGTGCTAGCAGCTTCACACGGGGCACTGAAGCTTTCTTT. It specifies CASSFTRGTEAFF.

V and J are TRBV6-1 and TRBJ1-5; D gene unclear. V shed 2 bases and J shed 0 bases, with 5 bases lying between them. Germline V CDR1 and CDR2: MNHNS, SASEGT. The CDR3 has 14 residues. This chain's CDR3 is CASSERSSNQPQHF. CDR3 DNA: TGTGCCAGCAGTGAACGGTCTAGCAATCAGCCCCAGCATTTT.

The chain carries TRBV5-6 and TRBJ2-1, with TRBD1 matching 9 bases. Losses at the gene ends were 4 bases for V and 9 bases for J; bases not matched to a gene: 2. In germline, CDR1 is SGHDT, CDR2 YYEEEE. The CDR3 loop spans 12 amino acids. CDR3 nucleotides: TGTGCCAGCAGCCGGACAGGGGTTGAGCAGTTCTTC. Translation gives CASSRTGVEQFF.

CDR3: CASSSRLGGAGTDTQYF. The CDR3, as DNA: TGTGCCAGCAGCTCACGCCTAGGAGGGGCGGGCACAGATACGCAGTATTTT. The genes are TRBV11-2 and TRBJ2-3, with D perhaps TRBD2 (6 bases). With 4 bases removed from V and 1 base from J, the gap between germline ends came to 18 bases. CDR1 and CDR2 from the germline V gene are SGHAT and FQNNGV. This CDR3 has 17 residues.

V and J are TRBV18 and TRBJ2-3, with D perhaps matching TRBD2 (5 bases). Germline values: CDR1 KGHSH, CDR2 LQKENI. The CDR3 spans 16 residues. Between the trimmed V and J ends, which lost 5 bases and 2 bases, there was a span of 17 bases. CDR3 residues: CASSVSGSLATDTQYF. The CDR3 bases are TGTGCCAGCTCAGTCTCGGGATCGTTGGCCACAGATACGCAGTATTTT.

The rearrangement links TRBV7-8 to TRBJ2-2; no definite D call. The V gene's germline CDR1 is SGHVS and CDR2 FQNEAQ. V shed 2 bases and J shed 7 bases, with 5 bases lying between them. CDR3 size: 12 residues. The CDR3 sequence is CASSLSVGELFF. CDR3 DNA: TGTGCCAGCAGCTTAAGCGTCGGGGAGCTGTTTTTT.

The J gene is TRBJ1-1, the V gene TRBV6-1, with a possible D match to TRBD1 (6 bases). The CDR3 length is 15 residues. The V gene lost 1 base and the J gene lost 1 base, with 10 bases spanning the gap. Germline-derived CDR1 and CDR2 are MNHNS and SASEGT. Here the CDR3 DNA reads TGTGCCAGCAGTGAAGGTGGACAGTGGAACACTGAAGCTTTCTTT. It yields the protein CASSEGGQWNTEAFF.

The chain has TRBV28 and TRBJ2-2, with D tentatively TRBD2 (5 bases). Germline lookup yields CDR1 MDHEN and CDR2 SYDVKM. The length of the CDR3 is 15 residues. Trimming removed 3 bases at V and 5 bases at J, with 13 bases between. The CDR3 spells CASSFRPGGTGELFF. The CDR3 DNA is TGTGCCAGCAGTTTTCGGCCGGGCGGGACCGGGGAGCTGTTTTTT.

The chain carries TRBV5-6 and TRBJ1-6, with D possibly TRBD1 on 5 matching bases. The CDR3 is 14 residues long. V lost 2 bases and J lost 6, with 9 bases in between. Germline V CDR1 and CDR2: SGHDT, YYEEEE. Here the CDR3 reads CASSLPGRNSPLHF. The DNA of the CDR3 is TGTGCCAGCAGCTTACCAGGGCGTAATTCACCCCTCCACTTT.